Below, one TCR beta chain is given with its context. Assay: immunoSEQ multiplex PCR; the TCRdb copy retains only in-frame clones and omits some. In the table there are more than 200,000 clones, around 80% of which are singletons. This CDR3 is built from 13 residues. Germline V CDR1 and CDR2: MNHEY, SMNVEV (reference sequence). The germline V and J ends were trimmed by 5 bases and 10 bases, with 14 bases remaining between them. The data are from a study of blood T cell repertoires in COVID-19. As for the study in general: Spain, Italy and the United States supplied samples that represented acute and convalescent COVID-19.

Material: peripheral blood. The receptor comes from a woman older than 75 with acute or convalescent COVID-19. This chain uses TRBV27 with TRBJ1-4; D not certain. This CDR3 reads CASSPHGGGKLFF. For the CDR3, the DNA is TGTGCCAGCAGTCCGCACGGCGGCGGAAAACTGTTTTTT.